The 17 T cell receptor beta chains listed next were all sequenced from one sample in a study of shared T cell receptors in the human thymus. The repertoire was sequenced with immunoSEQ multiplex PCR; TCRdb's copy has only in-frame clones and lacks some. The sample lists hundreds of thousands of clones, over 75% seen once, with 0.0094% in the top ten. These data also featured in a second study, about human thymus T cells.

Sequenced material: thymocytes. Source of these receptors: a boy under two years old with a congenital heart defect.

The chain has TRBV4-3 and TRBJ1-4; TRBD1 aligns across 8 bases. The CDR3 spans 18 residues. CDR1 and CDR2 from the germline V gene are LGHNA and YSLEER. V lost 2 bases, J lost 6 bases, and 14 bases stayed unmatched. CDR3 coding DNA: TGCGCCAGCAGCCAACTCTTCAGGGGGCGGTGGGGGGATGAAAAACTGTTTTTT. It translates to CASSQLFRGRWGDEKLFF.

This clone appeared once. The chain is built from TRBV7-7 and TRBJ2-1; 10 bases match TRBD2. Germline V lookup: CDR1 SSHAT, CDR2 FNYEAQ (reference sequence). V lost 2 bases, J lost 7 bases, and 20 bases stayed unmatched. The CDR3 has 20 amino acids. CDR3 bases: TGTGCCAGCAGCTTAAATTGGTGGCTAGCGGGAGTCTTGGTGGTGAATGAGCAGTTCTTC. It translates to CASSLNWWLAGVLVVNEQFF.

This clone is a singleton in its sample. The chain combines TRBV6-1 with TRBJ2-7, with a weak D call TRBD1 (5 bases). Germline V gene lookup returns CDR1 MNHNS and CDR2 SASEGT. CDR3 length equals 14 residues. Trimming left V 5 bases short and J 2 bases short, with 13 bases between. CDR3 sequence reads: CASSTSGNPYEQYF. DNA for the CDR3: TGTGCCAGCAGTACCTCAGGGAACCCCTACGAGCAGTACTTC.

The gene calls are TRBV6-5 and TRBJ2-6, with D possibly TRBD1 on 6 matching bases. Per the germline V gene, CDR1 is MNHEY and CDR2 is SVGAGI. The V end lost 0 bases, the J end lost 0 bases, and 6 bases lay between the germline ends. The CDR3 is 16 residues long. This chain's CDR3 is CASSYSRGSGANVLTF. In nucleotides, the CDR3 is TGTGCCAGCAGTTACTCCAGGGGCTCTGGGGCCAACGTCCTGACTTTC.

The rearrangement links TRBV14 to TRBJ1-4, with no clear D. The CDR3 has 13 residues. CDR1 and CDR2 (germline): SGHDN, FVKESK. Trimming stripped 4 bases from V and 0 bases from J, with 3 bases between. The CDR3, as DNA: TGTGCCAGCAGCCTAACAACTAATGAAAAACTGTTTTTT. Protein sequence: CASSLTTNEKLFF.

This clone was counted only a few times. V is TRBV4-2 and J is TRBJ2-3; 11 nucleotides agree with TRBD2. There are 18 residues in the CDR3. The germline V gene has CDR1 LGHNA and CDR2 YNFKEQ. V shed 6 bases and J 5 bases; nucleotides not matched to a gene: 16. Here the CDR3 reads CASRKGNSGGAWQDTQYF. The CDR3 bases are TGTGCCAGCAGGAAAGGCAATAGCGGGGGGGCCTGGCAAGATACGCAGTATTTT.

As for this clone: Different DNA sequences within this sample yield the same CDR3. V gene TRBV6-1 combines with J gene TRBJ1-6, with D unresolved. Trimming pared 8 bases from V and 4 bases from J, leaving 15 bases between. The CDR3 is 15 residues long. Germline CDR1 and CDR2: MNHNS and SASEGT. The CDR3 reads CASLFYRDYNSPLHF. The CDR3 DNA reads TGTGCCAGCTTATTTTATCGGGATTATAATTCACCCCTCCACTTT.

The chain has TRBV7-2 and TRBJ2-3; D is ambiguous. Trimming took off 3 bases at V and 2 bases at J, with 6 bases between the two ends. The CDR3 totals 13 residues. Germline V gene lookup returns CDR1 SGHTA and CDR2 FQGNSA. The CDR3 DNA follows: TGTGCCAGCAGCTTTTTTAACACAGATACGCAGTATTTT. Its protein is CASSFFNTDTQYF.

The chain uses TRBV4-1 and TRBJ1-5, with D unclear. V was pared by 1 base and J by 0 bases, with 13 bases between. This CDR3 comprises 17 residues. Germline V gene sequence: CDR1 MGHRA, CDR2 YSYEKL. The CDR3 region has the DNA TGCGCCAGCAGCCAAGCCCTCTTCACTGATAGCAATCAGCCCCAGCATTTT. It specifies CASSQALFTDSNQPQHF.

This sequence joins TRBV5-6 and TRBJ1-6; 10 positions agree with TRBD1. V dropped 2 bases and J dropped 4; count of bases not matched to a gene: 6. Per the germline V gene, CDR1 is SGHDT and CDR2 is YYEEEE. The length of the CDR3 is 17 residues. In nucleotides, the CDR3 is TGTGCCAGCAGCTTCTGGGACAGGGGTCCTTATAATTCACCCCTCCACTTT. Its protein is CASSFWDRGPYNSPLHF.

This clone was seen only a few times. The chain carries TRBV6-6 and TRBJ2-3; 9 bases line up with TRBD1. This CDR3 comprises 14 residues. From germline, CDR1 is MNHNY and CDR2 SVGAGI (reference sequence). V gave up 4 bases and J gave up 4 bases; unmatched junction bases: 3. CDR3 in DNA: TGTGCCAGCAGTTGGACAGGGGAACCAGATACGCAGTATTTT. Its protein is CASSWTGEPDTQYF.

Here the CDR3 reads CASGTSGGRGTDTQYF. CDR3 bases: TGTGCCAGCGGGACTAGCGGGGGGAGGGGCACAGATACGCAGTATTTT. This chain joins TRBV6-6 and TRBJ2-3; TRBD2 agrees at 15 bases. Germline V gene data show CDR1 as MNHNY and CDR2 as SVGAGI (reference sequence). The CDR3 totals 16 residues. Germline trimming cut 8 bases from V and 1 base from J; bases unmatched to any gene: 4.

This chain joins TRBV5-1 and TRBJ2-5, with TRBD2 matching over 8 bases. The CDR3 runs 15 residues. The germline V gene has CDR1 SGHRS and CDR2 YFSETQ. J gave up 5 bases and V 4 bases, and 10 bases lay outside the gene matches. The chain's CDR3 is CASSPGLGDEETQYF. CDR3 nucleotide sequence: TGCGCCAGCAGCCCGGGACTAGGGGATGAGGAGACCCAGTACTTC. Full variable domain (missing parts from reference TRBV5-1 and TRBJ2-5): KAGVTQTPRYLIKTRGQQVTLSCSPISGHRSVSWYQQTPGQGLQFLFEYFSETQRNKGNFPGRFSGRQFSNSRSEMNVSTLELGDSALYLCASSPGLGDEETQYFGPGTRLLVL.

The chain recombines TRBV6-6 with TRBJ2-1; TRBD1 might be the D (6 bases). The length of the CDR3 is 16 residues. The V and J ends lost 2 bases and 10 bases respectively, with 21 bases between them. The germline CDR1 and CDR2 sequences are MNHNY and SVGAGI (reference sequence). The CDR3 DNA reads TGTGCCAGCAGTTACGGGACCTCGGGCAGGGGCAACGAGCAGTTCTTC. Residues: CASSYGTSGRGNEQFF.

DNA of the CDR3: TGTGCCAGCAGCTTGTACAGGGTGCAGAATGAAAAACTGTTTTTT. Amino acids: CASSLYRVQNEKLFF. The chain carries TRBV7-9 and TRBJ1-4; tentative D call: TRBD1 (6 bases). Germline V lookup: CDR1 SEHNR, CDR2 FQNEAQ (reference sequence). V lost 3 bases and J 5 bases, leaving 13 bases between the germline ends. The CDR3 covers 15 residues.

The chain joins TRBV10-3 to TRBJ2-7; possibly TRBD2 for D (5 bases). V lost 7 bases and J lost 0, with 13 bases in between. The germline CDR1 and CDR2 sequences are ENHRY and SYGVKD. CDR3 length equals 14 residues. This CDR3 reads CAIKRRFSSYEQYF. The CDR3 region has the DNA TGTGCCATCAAAAGGAGGTTCAGCTCCTACGAGCAGTACTTC.

This clone was seen once. The rearrangement links TRBV7-4 to TRBJ2-7; D is possibly TRBD2 (6 bases). Between the trimmed V and J ends, which lost 6 bases and 1 base, there was a span of 16 bases. Germline V lookup: CDR1 SGHVT, CDR2 SQSDAQ. This CDR3 is 15 amino acids long. CDR3 region: CASRLKAGRSYEQYF. The DNA of the CDR3 is TGTGCCAGCAGGTTGAAGGCGGGACGATCCTACGAGCAGTACTTC.